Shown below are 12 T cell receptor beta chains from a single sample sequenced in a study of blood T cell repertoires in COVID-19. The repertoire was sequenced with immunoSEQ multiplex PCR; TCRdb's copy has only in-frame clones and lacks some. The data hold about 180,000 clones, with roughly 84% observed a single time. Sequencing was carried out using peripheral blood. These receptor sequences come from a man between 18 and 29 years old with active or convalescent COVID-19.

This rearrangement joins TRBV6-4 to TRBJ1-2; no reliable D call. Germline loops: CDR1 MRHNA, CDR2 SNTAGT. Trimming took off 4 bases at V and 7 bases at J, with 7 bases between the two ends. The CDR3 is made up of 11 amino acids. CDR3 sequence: CASSVVGGYTF. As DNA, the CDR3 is TGTGCCAGCAGTGTCGTCGGTGGCTACACCTTC.

In DNA, the CDR3 is TGTGCCAGCAGTACAGGGACCAATGAAAAACTGTTTTTT. Protein product: CASSTGTNEKLFF. The chain carries TRBV6-5 and TRBJ1-4; D perhaps matches TRBD1 (6 bases). CDR1 and CDR2 (germline): MNHEY, SVGAGI. V lost 5 bases, J lost 5 bases, and 9 bases lay in between. The CDR3 is made up of 13 amino acids.

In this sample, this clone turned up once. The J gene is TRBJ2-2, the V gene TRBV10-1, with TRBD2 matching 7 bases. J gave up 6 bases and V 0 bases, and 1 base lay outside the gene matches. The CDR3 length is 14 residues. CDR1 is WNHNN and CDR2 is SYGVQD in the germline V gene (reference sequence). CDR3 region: CASSESGGAGELFF. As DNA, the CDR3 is TGCGCCAGCAGTGAGTCTGGGGGGGCCGGGGAGCTGTTTTTT.

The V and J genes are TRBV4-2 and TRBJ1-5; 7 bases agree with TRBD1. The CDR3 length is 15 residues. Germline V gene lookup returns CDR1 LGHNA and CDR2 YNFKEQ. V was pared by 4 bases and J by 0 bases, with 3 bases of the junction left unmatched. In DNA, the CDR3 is TGTGCCAGCAGCCGCGACAGGGATAGCAATCAGCCCCAGCATTTT. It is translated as CASSRDRDSNQPQHF.

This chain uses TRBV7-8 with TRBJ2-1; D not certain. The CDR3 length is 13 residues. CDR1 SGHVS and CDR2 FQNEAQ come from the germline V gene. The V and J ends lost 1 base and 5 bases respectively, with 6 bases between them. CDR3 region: CASSLDVDNEQFF. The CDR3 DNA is TGTGCCAGCAGCTTAGACGTAGACAATGAGCAGTTCTTC.

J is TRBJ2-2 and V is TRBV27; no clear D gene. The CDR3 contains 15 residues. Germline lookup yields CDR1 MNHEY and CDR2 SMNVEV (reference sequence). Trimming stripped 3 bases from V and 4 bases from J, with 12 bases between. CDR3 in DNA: TGTGCCAGCAGTTTTTCCCCTCGAGGCACCGGGGAGCTGTTTTTT. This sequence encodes CASSFSPRGTGELFF.

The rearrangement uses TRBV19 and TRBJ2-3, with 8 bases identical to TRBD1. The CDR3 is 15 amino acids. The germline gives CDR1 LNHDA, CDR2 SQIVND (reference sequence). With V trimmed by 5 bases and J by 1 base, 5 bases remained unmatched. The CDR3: CASSPTTGGTDTQYF. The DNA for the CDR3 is TGTGCCAGTAGTCCTACGACAGGGGGCACAGATACGCAGTATTTT.

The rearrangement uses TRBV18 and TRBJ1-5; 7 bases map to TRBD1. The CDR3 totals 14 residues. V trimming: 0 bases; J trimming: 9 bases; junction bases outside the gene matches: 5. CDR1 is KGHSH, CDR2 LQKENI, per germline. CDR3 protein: CASSPPGQARPQHF. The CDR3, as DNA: TGTGCCAGCTCACCACCCGGACAGGCGAGGCCCCAGCATTTT.

CDR3 in amino acids: CASSGLPPRRNTIYF. For the CDR3, the DNA is TGTGCCAGCAGCGGACTCCCCCCCCGGAGAAACACCATATATTTT. The chain uses TRBV11-2 and TRBJ1-3; D is undetermined. Trimming cost V 5 bases and J 5 bases, with 16 bases left between them. The germline V gene has CDR1 SGHAT and CDR2 FQNNGV. This CDR3 is 15 amino acids long.

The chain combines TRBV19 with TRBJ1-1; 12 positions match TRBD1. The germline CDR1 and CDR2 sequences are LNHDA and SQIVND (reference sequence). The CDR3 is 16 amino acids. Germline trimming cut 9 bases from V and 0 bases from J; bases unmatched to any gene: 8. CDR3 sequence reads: CASRGQGAPMNTEAFF. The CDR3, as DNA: TGTGCCAGCCGGGGACAGGGGGCACCCATGAACACTGAAGCTTTCTTT.

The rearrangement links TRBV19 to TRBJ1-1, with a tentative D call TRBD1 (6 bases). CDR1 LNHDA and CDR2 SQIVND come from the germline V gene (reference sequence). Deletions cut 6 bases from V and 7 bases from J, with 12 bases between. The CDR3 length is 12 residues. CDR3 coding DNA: TGTGCCAGTAGGGGGGCTCGTATTGAAGCTTTCTTT. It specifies CASRGARIEAFF.

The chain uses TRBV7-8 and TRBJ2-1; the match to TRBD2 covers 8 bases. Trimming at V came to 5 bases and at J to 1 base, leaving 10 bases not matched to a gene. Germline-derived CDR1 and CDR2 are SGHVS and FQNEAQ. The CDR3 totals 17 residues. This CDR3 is CASSTGGVFGSYNEQFF. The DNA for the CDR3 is TGTGCCAGCAGCACCGGGGGGGTGTTCGGGTCCTACAATGAGCAGTTCTTC.